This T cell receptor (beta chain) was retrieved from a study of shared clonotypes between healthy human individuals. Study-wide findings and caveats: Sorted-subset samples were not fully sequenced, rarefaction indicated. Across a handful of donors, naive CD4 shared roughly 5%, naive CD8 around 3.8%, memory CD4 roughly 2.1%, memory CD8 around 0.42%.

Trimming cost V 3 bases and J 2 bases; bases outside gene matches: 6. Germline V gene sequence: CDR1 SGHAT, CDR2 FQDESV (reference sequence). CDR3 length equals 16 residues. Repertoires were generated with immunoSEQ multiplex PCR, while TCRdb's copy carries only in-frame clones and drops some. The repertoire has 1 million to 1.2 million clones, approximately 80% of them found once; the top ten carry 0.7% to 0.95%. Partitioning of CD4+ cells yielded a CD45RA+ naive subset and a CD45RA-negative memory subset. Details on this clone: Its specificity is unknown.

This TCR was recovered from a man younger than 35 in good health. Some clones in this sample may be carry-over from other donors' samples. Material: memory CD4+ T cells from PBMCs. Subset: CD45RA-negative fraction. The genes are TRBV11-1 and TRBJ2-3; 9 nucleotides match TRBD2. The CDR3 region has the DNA TGTGCCAGCAGCTTGCGACTAGCGGCCAACACAGATACGCAGTATTTT. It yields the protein CASSLRLAANTDTQYF.